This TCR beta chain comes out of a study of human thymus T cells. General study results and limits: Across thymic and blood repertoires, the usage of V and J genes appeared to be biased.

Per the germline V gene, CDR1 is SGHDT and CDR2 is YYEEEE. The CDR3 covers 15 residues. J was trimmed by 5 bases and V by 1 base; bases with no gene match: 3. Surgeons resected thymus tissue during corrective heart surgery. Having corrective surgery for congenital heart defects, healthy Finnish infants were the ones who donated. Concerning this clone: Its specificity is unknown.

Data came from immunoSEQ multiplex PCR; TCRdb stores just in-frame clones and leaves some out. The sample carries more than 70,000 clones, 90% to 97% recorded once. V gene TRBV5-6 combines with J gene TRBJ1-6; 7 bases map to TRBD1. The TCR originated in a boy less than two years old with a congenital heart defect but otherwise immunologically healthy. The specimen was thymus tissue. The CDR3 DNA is TGTGCCAGCAGCTTGTACAGGGGCGATAATTCACCCCTCCACTTT. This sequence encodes CASSLYRGDNSPLHF.